This passage covers 10 T cell receptor beta chains from one sample sequenced in a study of regulatory T cells in long-lasting Graves disease. Time point in this sample: newly diagnosed GD, antithyroid drugs for less than 3 months. The TCR library was prepared using RNA isolated from PBMCs. Libraries of TCR beta came from iRepertoire HTBI primers plus Arm-PCR of CDR3 regions. TCRdb recomputed calls from the multiplex PCR reads with MiXCR, one row per CDR3 protein. This table holds some 250,000 distinct CDR3 sequences, approximately 20% found once. This same sample was also part of a study on T cells in Graves' hyperthyroidism and ophthalmopathy.

The sample here was peripheral blood mononuclear cells (PBMCs), taken at new diagnosis, from a patient treated with antithyroid drugs. Every receptor here comes from a woman between 25 and 40 years old with Graves disease.

This clonotype was counted many times. A much larger clone differs by one base, so this may be a read error. The genes are TRBV20-1 and TRBJ1-1, with D possibly being TRBD1 (6 bases). The CDR3 is 14 amino acids. V gave up 4 bases and J gave up 0 bases, with 12 bases separating them. CDR1 is DFQATT, CDR2 SNEGSKA, per germline (reference sequence). CDR3 loop: CSATPGHMNTEAFF. In nucleotides, the CDR3 is TGCAGTGCTACACCGGGACACATGAACACTGAAGCTTTCTTT.

On this clonotype: One junction end disagrees with the germline gene, perhaps due to a read error. The CDR3 reads CANSPSRLEANEKLFF. In DNA form, the CDR3 reads TGTGCCAACTCACCAAGTAGGTTGGAGGCTAATGAGAAACTGTTTTTT. The chain is built from TRBV18 and TRBJ1-4; D is unclear. The CDR3 totals 16 residues. Germline-derived CDR1 and CDR2 are KGHSH and LQKENI.

In this sample, this clonotype turned up a few times. This sequence joins TRBV12-3 or TRBV12-4 and TRBJ1-2; D might be TRBD1 (5 bases). This CDR3 has 13 residues. V dropped 5 bases and J dropped 4 bases, with 11 bases sitting between them. CDR3 in amino acids: CASSARGLYGYTF. The CDR3 DNA reads TGTGCCAGCAGTGCCCGGGGCCTCTATGGCTACACCTTC.

The chain uses TRBV7-3 and TRBJ2-3, with a possible D match to TRBD1 (6 bases). The CDR3 length is 17 residues. V lost 2 bases and J 1 base, leaving 16 bases between the germline ends. Germline V gives CDR1 SGHTA, CDR2 FQGTGA. CDR3 sequence: CASSLYGGAGGTDTQYF. CDR3 nucleotides: TGTGCCAGCAGCTTATATGGGGGCGCCGGAGGCACAGATACGCAGTATTTT. Full variable domain (rest looked up from reference TRBV7-3 and TRBJ2-3): GAGVSQTPSNKVTEKGKYVELRCDPISGHTALYWYRQSLGQGPEFLIYFQGTGAADDSGLPNDRFFAVRPEGSVSTLKIQRTERGDSAVYLCASSLYGGAGGTDTQYFGPGTRLTVL.

This clonotype was seen at least ten times. The chain uses TRBV10-3 and TRBJ1-2; D may be TRBD1 (5 bases). CDR1 and CDR2 (germline): ENHRY, SYGVKD. CDR3 length: 14 amino acids. Trimming cost V 3 bases and J 6 bases, with 14 bases left between them. CDR3 region: CAISDGTLRDGYTF. CDR3 nucleotides: TGTGCCATCAGTGATGGGACCCTTCGGGATGGCTACACCTTC.

This clonotype was observed many times. The chain has TRBV5-8 and TRBJ1-2; TRBD1 matches at 7 bases. The CDR3 loop spans 15 amino acids. Germline CDR1 and CDR2: SGHTS and YDEGEE. The ends lost 4 bases at V and 3 bases at J; junction bases unmatched: 9. The DNA for the CDR3 is TGTGCCAGCAGCCCCCGGACAGGCGGATACTATGGCTACACCTTC. Residues: CASSPRTGGYYGYTF.

In this sample, this clonotype turned up many times. This sequence joins TRBV3-1 and TRBJ2-7, with D maybe TRBD2 (6 bases). Per the germline V gene, CDR1 is LGHDT and CDR2 is YNNKEL (reference sequence). V lost 0 bases and J lost 2, with 14 bases in between. The CDR3 runs 16 residues. CDR3 in DNA: TGTGCCAGCAGCCAAGATGTAGCGGCAATCCCCTACGAGCAGTACTTC. It yields the protein CASSQDVAAIPYEQYF.

This clonotype was recorded at least ten times. The chain combines TRBV6-2 or TRBV6-3 with TRBJ1-5; 7 bases agree with TRBD1. Germline V gene data show CDR1 as MNHEY and CDR2 as SVGEGT. Trimming removed 0 bases from V and 6 bases from J; junction bases left unmatched: 5. The CDR3 is 15 amino acids. The CDR3, as DNA: TGTGCCAGCAGTTACTCGGGGCAGGGGGGTCAGCCCCAGCATTTT. Protein: CASSYSGQGGQPQHF.

This clonotype has a handful of counts. The chain recombines TRBV14 with TRBJ2-3; D gene ambiguous. This CDR3 region has 15 residues. V dropped 1 base and J dropped 2 bases, with 10 bases sitting between them. The germline CDR1 and CDR2 sequences are SGHDN and FVKESK. The DNA for the CDR3 is TGTGCCAGCAGCCAAGGTTTTCCAGCCACAGATACGCAGTATTTT. This codes for CASSQGFPATDTQYF.

This clonotype was seen repeatedly, ten times or more. The chain uses TRBV7-2 and TRBJ2-7; 7 bases line up with TRBD1. Germline V gives CDR1 SGHTA, CDR2 FQGNSA. This CDR3 has 17 amino acids. The J segment lost 2 bases and the V segment lost 4 bases, leaving 14 bases of the junction unmatched. The DNA of the CDR3 is TGTGCCAGCAGCTCAGGGACAGACCGCAGCCGGACCTACGAGCAGTACTTC. Protein: CASSSGTDRSRTYEQYF.